This T cell receptor beta chain was recovered during a study of T cell repertoires in cytomegalovirus infection. For the study at large: Indications came from public TCR beta signatures; they pointed to CMV infection and to a matching HLA type.

TCRdb reprocessed the reads via MiXCR and lists one record per CDR3 protein. Among some 270,000 distinct CDR3 sequences listed, approximately 15% were seen once. V shed 1 base and J shed 7 bases, with 11 bases lying between them. The CDR3 is made up of 14 amino acids. CDR1 is SNHLY, CDR2 FYNNEI, per germline. Only a few counts were recorded for this clonotype. The rearrangement links TRBV2 to TRBJ2-1; weak D call: TRBD2 (5 bases). The sample comprised CD8+ T cells from PBMCs. The sequence was obtained from a human donor in good health (CMV status not recorded). Some clones in this sample may be carry-over from other donors' samples. The CDR3 nucleotides are TGTGCCAGCAGTGAAGAATGGAGCGGTAATGAGCAGTTCTTC. Protein product: CASSEEWSGNEQFF.